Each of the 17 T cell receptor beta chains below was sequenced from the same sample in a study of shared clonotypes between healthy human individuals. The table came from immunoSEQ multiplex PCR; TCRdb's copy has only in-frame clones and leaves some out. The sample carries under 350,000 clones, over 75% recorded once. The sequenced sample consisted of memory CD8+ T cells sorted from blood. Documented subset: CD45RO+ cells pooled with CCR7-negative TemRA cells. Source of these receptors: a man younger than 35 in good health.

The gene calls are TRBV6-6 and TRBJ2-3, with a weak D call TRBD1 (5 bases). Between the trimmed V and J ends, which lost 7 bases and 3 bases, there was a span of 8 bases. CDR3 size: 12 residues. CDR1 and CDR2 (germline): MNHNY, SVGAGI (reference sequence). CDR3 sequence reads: CASTQGTDTQYF. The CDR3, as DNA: TGTGCCAGCACCCAGGGAACAGATACGCAGTATTTT.

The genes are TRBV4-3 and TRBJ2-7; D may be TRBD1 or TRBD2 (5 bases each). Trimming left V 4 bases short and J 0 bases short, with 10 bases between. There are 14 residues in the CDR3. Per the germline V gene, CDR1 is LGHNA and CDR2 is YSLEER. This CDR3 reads CASSLGPSSYEQYF. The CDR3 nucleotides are TGCGCCAGCAGCCTGGGACCGAGCTCCTACGAGCAGTACTTC.

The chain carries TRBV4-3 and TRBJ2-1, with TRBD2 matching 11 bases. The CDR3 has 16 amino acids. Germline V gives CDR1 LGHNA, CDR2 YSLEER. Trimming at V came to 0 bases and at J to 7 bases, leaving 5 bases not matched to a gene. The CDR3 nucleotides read TGCGCCAGCAGCCAAGAGACTAGCGGGGTTTCTAATGAGCAGTTCTTC. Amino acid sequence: CASSQETSGVSNEQFF.

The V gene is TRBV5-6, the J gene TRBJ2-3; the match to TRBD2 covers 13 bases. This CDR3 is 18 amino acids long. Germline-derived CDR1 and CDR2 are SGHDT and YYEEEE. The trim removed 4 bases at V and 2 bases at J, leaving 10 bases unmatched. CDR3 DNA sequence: TGTGCCAGCAGCCTAGGCCGGGGACTAGCGGGGCCCACAGATACGCAGTATTTT. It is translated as CASSLGRGLAGPTDTQYF.

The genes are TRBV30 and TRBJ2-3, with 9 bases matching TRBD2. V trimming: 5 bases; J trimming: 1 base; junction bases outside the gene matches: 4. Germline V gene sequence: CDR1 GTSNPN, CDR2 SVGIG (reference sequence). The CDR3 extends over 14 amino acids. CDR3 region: CAWGTSWGTDTQYF. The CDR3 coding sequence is TGTGCCTGGGGGACTAGCTGGGGCACAGATACGCAGTATTTT.

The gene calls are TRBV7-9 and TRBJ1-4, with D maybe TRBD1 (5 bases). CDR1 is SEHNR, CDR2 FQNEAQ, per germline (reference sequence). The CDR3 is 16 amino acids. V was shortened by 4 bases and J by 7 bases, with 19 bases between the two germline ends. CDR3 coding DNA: TGTGCCAGCAGCTCTAAAGACAGTACGCTAGGTGAAAAACTGTTTTTT. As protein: CASSSKDSTLGEKLFF. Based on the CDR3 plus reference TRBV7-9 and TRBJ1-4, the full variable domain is DTGVSQNPRHKITKRGQNVTFRCDPISEHNRLYWYRQTLGQGPEFLTYFQNEAQLEKSRLLSDRFSAERPKGSFSTLEIQRTEQGDSAMYLCASSSKDSTLGEKLFFGSGTQLSVL.

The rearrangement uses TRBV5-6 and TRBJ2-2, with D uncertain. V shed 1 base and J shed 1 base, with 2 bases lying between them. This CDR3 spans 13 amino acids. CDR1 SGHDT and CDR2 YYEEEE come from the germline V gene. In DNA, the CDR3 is TGTGCCAGCAGCTTGTTGAACACCGGGGAGCTGTTTTTT. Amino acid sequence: CASSLLNTGELFF.

CDR3 nucleotides: TGTGCCACCGGTTTGACTAGCGGGAACGAGCAGTACTTC. This encodes CATGLTSGNEQYF. This sequence joins TRBV6-6 and TRBJ2-7; 11 positions agree with TRBD2. Losses at the gene ends were 10 bases for V and 5 bases for J; bases not matched to a gene: 7. There are 13 residues in the CDR3. Germline V gene lookup returns CDR1 MNHNY and CDR2 SVGAGI (reference sequence).

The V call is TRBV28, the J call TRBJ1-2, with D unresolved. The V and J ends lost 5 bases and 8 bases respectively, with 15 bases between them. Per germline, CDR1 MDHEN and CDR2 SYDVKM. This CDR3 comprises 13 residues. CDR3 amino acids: CASSTLSYEGYTF. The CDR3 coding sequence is TGTGCCAGCAGTACCCTTTCCTACGAGGGCTACACCTTC.

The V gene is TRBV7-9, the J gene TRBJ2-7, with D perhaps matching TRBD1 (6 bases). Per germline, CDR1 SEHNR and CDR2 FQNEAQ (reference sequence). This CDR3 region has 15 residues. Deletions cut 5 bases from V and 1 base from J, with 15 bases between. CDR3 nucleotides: TGTGCCAGCAGCCCAACGGACAGACGATCCTACGAGCAGTACTTC. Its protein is CASSPTDRRSYEQYF.

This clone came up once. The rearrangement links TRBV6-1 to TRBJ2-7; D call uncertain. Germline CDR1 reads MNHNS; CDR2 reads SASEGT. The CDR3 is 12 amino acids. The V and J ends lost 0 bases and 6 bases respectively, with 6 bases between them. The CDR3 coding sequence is TGTGCCAGCAGTGAAGCTCTGCGCGAGCAGTACTTC. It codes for CASSEALREQYF.

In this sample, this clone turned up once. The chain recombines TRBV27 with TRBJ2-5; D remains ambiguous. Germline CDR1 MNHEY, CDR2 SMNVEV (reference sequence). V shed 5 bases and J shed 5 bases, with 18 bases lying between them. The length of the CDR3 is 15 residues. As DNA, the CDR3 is TGTGCCAGCAGTACCCTCCCGGCCACGGCGGAGACCCAGTACTTC. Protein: CASSTLPATAETQYF.

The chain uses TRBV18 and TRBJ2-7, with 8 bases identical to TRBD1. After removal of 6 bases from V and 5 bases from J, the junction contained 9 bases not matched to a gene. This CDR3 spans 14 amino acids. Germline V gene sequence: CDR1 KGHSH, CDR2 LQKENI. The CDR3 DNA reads TGTGCCAGCTCTTCGGACAGGGACCTCGACGAGCAGTACTTC. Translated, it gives CASSSDRDLDEQYF.

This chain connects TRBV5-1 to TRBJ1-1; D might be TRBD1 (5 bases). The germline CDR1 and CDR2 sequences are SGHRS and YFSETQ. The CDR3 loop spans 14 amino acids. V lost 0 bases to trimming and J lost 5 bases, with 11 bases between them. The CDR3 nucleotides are TGCGCCAGCAGCTTGGATCAGGGTGGGACTGAAGCTTTCTTT. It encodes CASSLDQGGTEAFF.

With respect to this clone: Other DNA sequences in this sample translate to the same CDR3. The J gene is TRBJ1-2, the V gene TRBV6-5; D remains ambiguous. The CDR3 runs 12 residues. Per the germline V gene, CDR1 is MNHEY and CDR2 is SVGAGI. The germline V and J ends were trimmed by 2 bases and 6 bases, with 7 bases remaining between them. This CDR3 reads CASSYSGDGYTF. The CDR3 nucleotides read TGTGCCAGCAGTTACAGTGGGGATGGCTACACCTTC.

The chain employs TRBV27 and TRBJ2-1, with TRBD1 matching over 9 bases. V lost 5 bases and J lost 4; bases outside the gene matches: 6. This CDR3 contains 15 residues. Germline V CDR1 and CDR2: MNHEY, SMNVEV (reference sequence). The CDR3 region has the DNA TGTGCCAGCAGTAACCCGGGACAGGGTTACAATGAGCAGTTCTTC. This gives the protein CASSNPGQGYNEQFF.

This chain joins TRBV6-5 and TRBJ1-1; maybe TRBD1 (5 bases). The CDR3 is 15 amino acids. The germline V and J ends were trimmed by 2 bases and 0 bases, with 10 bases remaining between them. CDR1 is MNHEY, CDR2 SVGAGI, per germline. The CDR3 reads CASSYLWGMNTEAFF. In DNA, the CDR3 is TGTGCCAGCAGTTACCTCTGGGGCATGAACACTGAAGCTTTCTTT.